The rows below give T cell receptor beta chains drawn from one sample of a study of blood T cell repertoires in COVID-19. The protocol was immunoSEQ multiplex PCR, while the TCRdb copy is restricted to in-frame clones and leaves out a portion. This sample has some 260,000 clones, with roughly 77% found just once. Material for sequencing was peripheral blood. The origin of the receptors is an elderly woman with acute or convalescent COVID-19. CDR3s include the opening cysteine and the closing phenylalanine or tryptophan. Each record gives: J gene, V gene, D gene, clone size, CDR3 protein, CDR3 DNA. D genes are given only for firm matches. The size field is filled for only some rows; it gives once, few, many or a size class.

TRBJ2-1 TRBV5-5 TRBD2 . CASSLGTSGGYNEQFF TGTGCCAGCAGCTTGGGGACTAGCGGGGGCTACAATGAGCAGTTCTTC
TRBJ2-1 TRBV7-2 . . CASSRRGGGYNEQFF TGTGCCAGCAGCCGTCGAGGGGGGGGGTACAATGAGCAGTTCTTC
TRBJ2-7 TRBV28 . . CASSFQAGGNEQYF TGTGCCAGCAGTTTTCAAGCAGGGGGGAACGAGCAGTACTTC
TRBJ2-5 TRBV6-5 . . CASSPRVVFLSTQYF TGTGCCAGCAGTCCCCGAGTGGTCTTCTTATCGACCCAGTACTTC
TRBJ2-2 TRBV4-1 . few CASSQDSAGKTGELFF TGCGCCAGCAGCCAAGATTCGGCAGGGAAGACCGGGGAGCTGTTTTTT
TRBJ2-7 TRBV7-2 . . CASSRTLTYEQYF TGTGCCAGCAGCAGGACATTAACCTACGAGCAGTACTTC
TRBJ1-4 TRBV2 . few CASRTGSTNEKLFF TGTGCCAGCCGTACAGGCTCAACTAATGAAAAACTGTTTTTT
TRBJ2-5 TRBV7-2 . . CASSLGVTREETQYF TGTGCCAGCAGCTTAGGAGTGACTAGGGAAGAGACCCAGTACTTC
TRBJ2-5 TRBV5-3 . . CARSLSSAQETQYF TGTGCCAGAAGCTTGTCTAGTGCTCAAGAGACCCAGTACTTC
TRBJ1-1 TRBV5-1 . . CASSPLSGSDTEAFF TGCGCCAGCAGCCCCTTGTCGGGGAGCGACACTGAAGCTTTCTTT
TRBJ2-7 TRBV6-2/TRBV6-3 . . CASSSSGTTYEQYF TGTGCCAGCAGCTCTTCCGGGACAACCTACGAGCAGTACTTC